The 23 T cell receptor beta chains listed next were all sequenced from one sample in a study of cytomegalovirus exposure and HLA in healthy donors. A multiplex PCR was run with 60 Vbeta primers and 13 Jbeta primers. Only in-frame clones appear in the TCRdb table, and some are missing; sequencing was by immunoSEQ multiplex PCR. In the table there are roughly 180,000 clones, around 80% of which are singletons. Sequenced sample: PBMCs. Receptors were obtained from a man between 18 and 29 years old in good health and CMV-seronegative.

The genes are TRBV7-2 and TRBJ1-3; D may be TRBD1 (5 bases). This CDR3 comprises 13 residues. The germline V gene encodes CDR1 SGHTA and CDR2 FQGNSA. Trimming shortened V by 8 bases and J by 1 base, and 9 bases separated the two germline ends. As DNA, the CDR3 is TGTGCCAGCCGCCGACAGTCTGGAAACACCATATATTTT. Residues: CASRRQSGNTIYF. Using reference TRBV7-2 and TRBJ1-3 for the parts outside the CDR3, the full variable domain is GAGVSQSPSNKVTEKGKDVELRCDPISGHTALYWYRQSLGQGLEFLIYFQGNSAPDKSGLPSDRFSAERTGGSVSTLTIQRTQQEDSAVYLCASRRQSGNTIYFGEGSWLTVV.

The rearrangement links TRBV30 to TRBJ1-2; 7 positions match TRBD1. The CDR3 covers 11 residues. Losses at the gene ends were 8 bases for V and 8 bases for J; bases not matched to a gene: 8. CDR1 and CDR2 (germline): GTSNPN, SVGIG (reference sequence). This CDR3 reads CATRQGRGYTF. The CDR3, as DNA: TGTGCCACCCGACAGGGAAGAGGCTACACCTTC.

The chain carries TRBV19 and TRBJ1-1; D may be TRBD1 (6 bases). Germline-derived CDR1 and CDR2 are LNHDA and SQIVND (reference sequence). Trimming cost V 5 bases and J 4 bases, with 14 bases left between them. This CDR3 comprises 14 residues. CDR3 nucleotides: TGTGCCAGTAGTCCTTTACAGGGAAGCACTGAAGCTTTCTTT. Amino acid sequence: CASSPLQGSTEAFF.

V is TRBV6-6 and J is TRBJ1-5, with a tentative D call TRBD1 (5 bases). Per germline, CDR1 MNHNY and CDR2 SVGAGI (reference sequence). The CDR3 runs to 13 residues. V was shortened by 7 bases and J by 8 bases, with 15 bases between the two germline ends. The CDR3 loop is CASKPSGGEPQHF. The CDR3 bases are TGTGCCAGCAAACCATCGGGAGGGGAGCCCCAGCATTTT.

This clone has more than one count but fewer than ten. The rearrangement joins TRBV25-1 to TRBJ2-5; 11 bases match TRBD2. Germline lookup yields CDR1 MGHDK and CDR2 SYGVNS. The CDR3 has 14 residues. Trimming at V came to 4 bases and at J to 3 bases, leaving 1 base not matched to a gene. The DNA for the CDR3 is TGTGCCAGCAGTGCGACTAGCGGGAAAGAGACCCAGTACTTC. As protein: CASSATSGKETQYF.

V usage is TRBV30 and J usage is TRBJ2-3, with D possibly being TRBD2 (6 bases). CDR1 and CDR2 from the germline V gene are GTSNPN and SVGIG (reference sequence). The CDR3 is 13 residues long. Trimming stripped 7 bases from V and 2 bases from J, with 13 bases between. In DNA, the CDR3 is TGTGCCTCCTTCGGGAGAACCACAGATACGCAGTATTTT. It translates to CASFGRTTDTQYF.

This chain joins TRBV29-1 and TRBJ1-2; possible D gene TRBD1, 6 bases. The CDR3 is 11 amino acids. The germline gives CDR1 SQVTM, CDR2 ANQGSEA. Trimming stripped 7 bases from V and 8 bases from J, with 14 bases between. In DNA form, the CDR3 reads TGCAGCGGAGGGGGGGACCCAGGCTACACCTTC. It codes for CSGGGDPGYTF.

This clone occurred once. This chain links TRBV28 with TRBJ1-5, with TRBD1 as a possible D gene (6 bases). Trimming stripped 4 bases from V and 3 bases from J, with 13 bases between. Germline assignment: CDR1 MDHEN and CDR2 SYDVKM. This CDR3 spans 15 amino acids. The CDR3 region is CASSSRQEVNQPQHF. The CDR3, as DNA: TGTGCCAGCAGTTCGAGACAGGAGGTCAATCAGCCCCAGCATTTT.

The chain recombines TRBV19 with TRBJ1-1, with a weak D call TRBD1 (6 bases). V lost 7 bases and J lost 0, with 15 bases in between. This CDR3 region has 15 residues. The V gene's germline CDR1 is LNHDA and CDR2 SQIVND (reference sequence). This chain's CDR3 is CASNRITGLNTEAFF. The CDR3 region has the DNA TGTGCCAGTAACCGAATTACAGGGTTGAACACTGAAGCTTTCTTT.

This chain links TRBV4-1 with TRBJ2-4, with 14 nucleotides matching TRBD2. Germline loops: CDR1 MGHRA, CDR2 YSYEKL. The CDR3 is made up of 14 amino acids. The J segment lost 7 bases and the V segment lost 4 bases, leaving 0 bases of the junction unmatched. Written as DNA, the CDR3 is TGCGCCAGCAGCCGGACTAGCGGGGGGAACATTCAGTACTTC. Protein: CASSRTSGGNIQYF.

The rearrangement uses TRBV11-3 and TRBJ2-7, with D possibly being TRBD2 (6 bases). V was clipped by 5 bases and J by 5 bases, with 16 bases between them. Germline values: CDR1 SGHNT, CDR2 YENEEA. There are 14 residues in the CDR3. This CDR3 reads CASSPGRGTHEQYF. The DNA for the CDR3 is TGTGCCAGCAGCCCGGGGCGGGGTACCCACGAGCAGTACTTC.

The chain carries TRBV27 and TRBJ2-5; possibly TRBD1 for D (7 bases). The CDR3 loop spans 14 amino acids. The V gene's germline CDR1 is MNHEY and CDR2 SMNVEV (reference sequence). The V end lost 5 bases, the J end lost 5 bases, and 15 bases lay between the germline ends. In DNA form, the CDR3 reads TGTGCCAGCAGTACCCAGGGGGAGGAGGAGACCCAGTACTTC. Translating gives CASSTQGEEETQYF.

Only one count was recorded for this clone. The gene calls are TRBV30 and TRBJ2-1; D is possibly TRBD2 (5 bases). Trimming stripped 0 bases from V and 2 bases from J, with 14 bases between. The germline gives CDR1 GTSNPN, CDR2 SVGIG (reference sequence). This CDR3 region has 16 residues. CDR3 DNA: TGTGCCTGGAGTGTACCGAGGGTAATCCCCTACAATGAGCAGTTCTTC. Amino acids: CAWSVPRVIPYNEQFF.

V gene TRBV7-9 combines with J gene TRBJ2-3; D gene uncertain. Trimming cost V 5 bases and J 3 bases, with 3 bases left between them. The germline CDR1 and CDR2 sequences are SEHNR and FQNEAQ (reference sequence). There are 11 residues in the CDR3. The CDR3 DNA is TGTGCCAGCAGCACTACAGATACGCAGTATTTT. It yields the protein CASSTTDTQYF.

This clone appeared a single time. The chain employs TRBV9 and TRBJ2-1; 12 nucleotides align to TRBD1. Germline trimming cut 3 bases from V and 2 bases from J; bases unmatched to any gene: 6. Germline V gene sequence: CDR1 SGDLS, CDR2 YYNGEE. The CDR3 is 17 residues long. The CDR3 here is CASSAGQGAPPYNEQFF. The CDR3 region has the DNA TGTGCCAGCAGCGCGGGACAGGGGGCACCCCCCTACAATGAGCAGTTCTTC.

As for this clone: The junction does not match germline at one end; this may be a read error. The J gene is TRBJ2-3, the V gene TRBV29-1; no clear D. CDR3 size: 10 residues. CDR1 and CDR2 (germline): SQVTM, ANQGSEA. The CDR3 DNA is TGCAGCGCTAACACAGATGCGCAGTATTTT. This sequence encodes CSANTDAQYF.

This chain joins TRBV7-9 and TRBJ2-6; 9 bases match TRBD1. This CDR3 is 19 amino acids long. Germline lookup yields CDR1 SEHNR and CDR2 FQNEAQ (reference sequence). With V trimmed by 5 bases and J by 0 bases, 11 bases remained unmatched. CDR3 region: CASSPKSGTGFSGANVLTF. As DNA, the CDR3 is TGTGCCAGCAGCCCGAAATCCGGGACAGGGTTCTCTGGGGCCAACGTCCTGACTTTC.

The V and J genes are TRBV7-2 and TRBJ2-4; TRBD2 might be the D (6 bases). V lost 5 bases, J lost 1 base, and 15 bases lay in between. Germline V gene lookup returns CDR1 SGHTA and CDR2 FQGNSA. The CDR3 has 16 amino acids. For the CDR3, the DNA is TGTGCCAGCAGCAGACGACGGGACTTCGCCAAAAACATTCAGTACTTC. It yields the protein CASSRRRDFAKNIQYF.

The chain carries TRBV25-1 and TRBJ2-1; 7 bases line up with TRBD1. The V gene's germline CDR1 is MGHDK and CDR2 SYGVNS. Unmatched junction bases numbered 7, after V lost 3 bases and J lost 5 bases. CDR3 length: 15 amino acids. CDR3 region: CASSELDRADNEQFF. The CDR3 DNA reads TGTGCCAGCAGTGAGTTAGACAGGGCTGACAATGAGCAGTTCTTC.

This clone came up a few times. Sequence at one end of the junction differs from germline and may be a read error. J is TRBJ2-2 and V is TRBV11-3; 9 nucleotides match TRBD2. Germline V gives CDR1 SGHNT, CDR2 YENEEA. The CDR3 is made up of 13 amino acids. The CDR3 DNA reads as TGTGCCAGCAGGTTAGCGGGAGCCGGGGAGCTGTTTTTT. The encoded protein is CASRLAGAGELFF. Full variable domain (rest looked up from reference TRBV11-3 and TRBJ2-2): EAGVVQSPRYKIIEKKQPVAFWCNPISGHNTLYWYLQNLGQGPELLIRYENEEAVDDSQLPKDRFSAERLKGVDSTLKIQPAELGDSAVYLCASRLAGAGELFFGEGSRLTVL.

This clone occurred a few times. The chain links TRBV18 to TRBJ1-1; D gene ambiguous. V was cut by 2 bases and J by 4 bases, with 8 bases left in between. The CDR3 is 13 amino acids. CDR1 and CDR2 from the germline V gene are KGHSH and LQKENI. The CDR3 spells CASSPMSGTEAFF. In DNA, the CDR3 is TGTGCCAGCTCACCAATGTCGGGCACTGAAGCTTTCTTT.

J is TRBJ2-1 and V is TRBV27; tentatively, D is TRBD2 (7 bases). This CDR3 is built from 23 residues. CDR1 is MNHEY, CDR2 SMNVEV, per germline (reference sequence). The V and J ends lost 4 bases and 2 bases respectively, with 36 bases between them. CDR3 sequence: CASSSGDSVWGGVGVEAYNEQFF. CDR3 sequence (DNA): TGTGCCAGCAGTTCTGGGGATTCGGTATGGGGGGGCGTCGGGGTCGAGGCCTACAATGAGCAGTTCTTC.

This chain links TRBV12-5 with TRBJ2-7; the D is unclear. V was trimmed by 2 bases and J by 3 bases, leaving 8 bases between them. Looked up from germline, CDR1 is LGHNT and CDR2 is FRNRAP. This CDR3 contains 13 residues. The chain's CDR3 is CASGLSPFYEQYF. CDR3 DNA: TGTGCTAGTGGTTTGTCCCCTTTCTACGAGCAGTACTTC.